The clone carrying this T cell receptor beta chain was detected only a few times. V gave up 0 bases and J gave up 4 bases; unmatched junction bases: 4. Germline CDR1 SGHNT, CDR2 YENEEA. The CDR3 runs to 15 residues. The source of the sample is a study of control samples from healthy donors and cancer patients. The assay was immunoSEQ multiplex PCR, and TCRdb's table has in-frame clones only and misses some. This sample carries some 71,000 clones, roughly nine tenths of them seen once, and the ten largest clones take roughly 6%. V gene TRBV11-3 combines with J gene TRBJ2-7; 9 bases match TRBD2. The clonotype comes from a man aged 60-69 years with colorectal cancer. Sequenced sample: PBMCs. In DNA form, the CDR3 reads TGTGCCAGCAGCTTAGAGGGCGGGGGGGCTTACGAGCAGTACTTC. Translating it yields CASSLEGGGAYEQYF.